What follows is one TCR beta chain and its context. Its specificity is not known. This specimen comes from a study of blood T cells in healthy people across ages. Samples had at least 6.5 million PBMCs isolated from them. The total RNA that was extracted per sample amounted to at least 5 micrograms. Regarding the study as a whole: The study found more naive CD4+ cells and higher diversity in long-lived than aged donors. With age, beta diversity per million T cells declined roughly linearly, significantly by 40 to 50.

Primed by a sample-barcoded 5' primer and a J-beta primer mix, a second PCR proceeded for about 7 to 11 cycles. TCRdb analysed the 5' RACE reads with MiXCR anew, one entry per CDR3 protein. This table holds 700,000 to 950,000 distinct CDR3 sequences, roughly two fifths found once. The sample was blood. This clonotype was obtained from a woman between 55 and 75 years old in good health.

CDR3: CASIVHRNFLNTGELFF. The CDR3, as DNA: TGTGCCAGCATAGTACACAGGAACTTCCTCAACACCGGGGAGCTGTTTTTT. The chain employs TRBV6-1 and TRBJ2-2; D might be TRBD1 (5 bases). Germline CDR1 reads MNHNS; CDR2 reads SASEGT. Trimming removed 7 bases from V and 2 bases from J, with 20 bases in between. The CDR3 totals 17 residues.